The 25 T cell receptor beta chains below all came from one sample that was sequenced in a study of post-analysis software for immune sequencing data. General study results and limits: The five TRBV segments detected at higher frequency in patients than in controls included TRBV5-6, TRBV5-1 and TRBV20-1.

Their target antigens are unknown. Prepared TCR beta cDNA libraries contained unique molecular identifiers. TCRdb re-analysed the PCR reads in MiXCR, keeping a single row per CDR3 protein. Of some 800,000 distinct CDR3 sequences listed, around 42% were seen once; the top ten hold 4% to 5%. Specimen: blood. These receptors were obtained from a girl aged 10-17 years with multiple sclerosis.

This sequence joins TRBV20-1 and TRBJ1-1; D unresolved. Trimming cost V 2 bases and J 1 base, with 11 bases left between them. The germline V gene has CDR1 DFQATT and CDR2 SNEGSKA (reference sequence). The CDR3 length is 14 residues. CDR3 in amino acids: CSARPPRGNTEAFF. CDR3 nucleotides: TGCAGTGCTAGACCCCCCCGGGGGAACACTGAAGCTTTCTTT.

The rearrangement uses TRBV7-2 and TRBJ2-4; 9 nucleotides align to TRBD1. With the DNA end fitting TRBJ2-7 better, the J assignment may be wrong. CDR1 and CDR2 from the germline V gene are SGHTA and FQGNSA. The CDR3 has 18 amino acids. CDR3 sequence (DNA): TGTGCCAGCAGCTTAAGTGGTTTTACAGGGGGCGGTATAGACGAGCAGTACTTC. As protein: CASSLSGFTGGGIDEQYF.

This clonotype has just a few counts. This rearrangement joins TRBV10-2 to TRBJ2-5; 7 positions match TRBD1. The CDR3 has 15 amino acids. Germline V gene sequence: CDR1 WSHSY, CDR2 SAAADI. V lost 8 bases and J lost 4; bases outside the gene matches: 13. In DNA form, the CDR3 reads TGCGCCAGCCGACAGGGCAACGGGGATCGAGAGACCCAGTACTTC. The encoded protein is CASRQGNGDRETQYF.

This CDR3 is CASQRGIATSTDTQYF. DNA of the CDR3: TGTGCCTCACAGCGGGGAATAGCGACTAGCACAGATACGCAGTATTTT. This chain connects TRBV10-3 to TRBJ2-3, with 7 bases fitting TRBD2. Germline loops: CDR1 ENHRY, CDR2 SYGVKD. Trimming cost V 11 bases and J 0 bases; bases outside gene matches: 14. The CDR3 extends over 16 amino acids.

The V gene is TRBV7-9, the J gene TRBJ2-6; D assignment may be TRBD1 or TRBD2 (5 bases each). The CDR3 has 15 residues. Germline V gives CDR1 SEHNR, CDR2 FQNEAQ (reference sequence). The V end lost 7 bases, the J end lost 3 bases, and 13 bases lay between the germline ends. The CDR3, as DNA: TGTGCCAGCACCCTTGGGGGTTTTGGGGCCAACGTCCTGACTTTC. This gives the protein CASTLGGFGANVLTF. Supplemented by reference TRBV7-9 and TRBJ2-6, the full variable domain reads DTGVSQNPRHKITKRGQNVTFRCDPISEHNRLYWYRQTLGQGPEFLTYFQNEAQLEKSRLLSDRFSAERPKGSFSTLEIQRTEQGDSAMYLCASTLGGFGANVLTFGAGSRLTVL.

The chain's CDR3 is CSAPGRLNTEAFF. CDR3 nucleotide sequence: TGCAGTGCACCCGGACGGTTGAACACTGAAGCTTTCTTT. This rearrangement joins TRBV20-1 to TRBJ1-1, with D unresolved. In germline, CDR1 is DFQATT, CDR2 SNEGSKA (reference sequence). V was pared by 6 bases and J by 0 bases, with 11 bases between. There are 13 residues in the CDR3.

The rearrangement joins TRBV4-1 to TRBJ2-5; D is ambiguous. Between the trimmed V and J ends, which lost 0 bases and 4 bases, there was a span of 9 bases. This CDR3 is 14 amino acids long. The V gene's germline CDR1 is MGHRA and CDR2 YSYEKL. CDR3 coding DNA: TGCGCCAGCAGCCAAGATCTAACTCCAGAGACCCAGTACTTC. This encodes CASSQDLTPETQYF.

This clonotype was seen just once. Written as DNA, the CDR3 is TGCAGCGTTGAATCCAGGGATCTCAGAGGCGGTGAAGCTTTCTTT. Residues: CSVESRDLRGGEAFF. The V gene is TRBV29-1, the J gene TRBJ1-1, with D tentatively TRBD1 (5 bases). V lost 2 bases to trimming and J lost 7 bases, with 20 bases between them. This CDR3 has 15 amino acids. Germline V CDR1 and CDR2: SQVTM, ANQGSEA.

The chain carries TRBV29-1 and TRBJ2-3; tentative D call: TRBD1 (6 bases). CDR1 SQVTM and CDR2 ANQGSEA come from the germline V gene. Trimming stripped 4 bases from V and 3 bases from J, with 17 bases between. CDR3 length equals 15 residues. CDR3 amino acids: CSVGYRAIRTDTQYF. In DNA, the CDR3 is TGCAGCGTTGGTTACAGGGCGATCAGGACAGATACGCAGTATTTT.

This clonotype was found a few times. V and J are TRBV3-1 and TRBJ2-5; D call uncertain. The CDR3 consists of 12 residues. CDR1 and CDR2 (germline): LGHDT, YNNKEL (reference sequence). The V end lost 1 base, the J end lost 13 bases, and 13 bases lay between the germline ends. In DNA, the CDR3 is TGTGCCAGCAGCCAAGCGGGCAGGAAACTGTACTTC. It specifies CASSQAGRKLYF.

This clonotype appeared a few times. This chain connects TRBV9 to TRBJ1-1; D remains unclear. Between the trimmed V and J ends, which lost 3 bases and 4 bases, there was a span of 13 bases. The germline CDR1 and CDR2 sequences are SGDLS and YYNGEE. The CDR3 runs 14 residues. CDR3 residues: CASSAGRTGTEAFF. CDR3 nucleotide sequence: TGTGCCAGCAGCGCCGGGAGAACGGGCACTGAAGCTTTCTTT.

This clonotype was detected only a few times. The V gene is TRBV10-3, the J gene TRBJ2-3; 8 bases are shared with TRBD2. Germline V gene sequence: CDR1 ENHRY, CDR2 SYGVKD. With V trimmed by 11 bases and J by 0 bases, 4 bases remained unmatched. The CDR3 spans 13 residues. The CDR3, as DNA: TGTGCCCTAAAGCGGGAGAGCACAGATACGCAGTATTTT. This codes for CALKRESTDTQYF.

J is TRBJ2-3 and V is TRBV20-1, with TRBD2 matching over 8 bases. The CDR3 has 13 residues. The germline V gene has CDR1 DFQATT and CDR2 SNEGSKA (reference sequence). In DNA form, the CDR3 reads TGCAGCCGAGCGGGAGCGGTCACAGATACGCAGTATTTT. The encoded protein is CSRAGAVTDTQYF.

This clonotype was detected a few times. The chain has TRBV20-1 and TRBJ2-5; TRBD2 aligns across 8 bases. The germline CDR1 and CDR2 sequences are DFQATT and SNEGSKA (reference sequence). Trimming cost V 5 bases and J 1 base; bases outside gene matches: 18. This CDR3 is built from 18 residues. DNA of the CDR3: TGCAGTGCTGCGCTCATGGTAACGAGCGGGAGCCTCCAAGAGACCCAGTACTTC. Amino acids: CSAALMVTSGSLQETQYF.

The chain uses TRBV7-2 and TRBJ1-5, with D possibly TRBD1 on 5 matching bases. There are 14 residues in the CDR3. V was pared by 7 bases and J by 6 bases, with 16 bases between. Germline-derived CDR1 and CDR2 are SGHTA and FQGNSA. CDR3 residues: CASTEGRVPQPQHF. CDR3 in DNA: TGTGCCAGCACCGAGGGGAGGGTCCCTCAGCCCCAGCATTTT.

In its sample, this clonotype was seen a few times. The chain recombines TRBV10-2 with TRBJ2-1, with 8 bases identical to TRBD1. Germline V gene data show CDR1 as WSHSY and CDR2 as SAAADI. The CDR3 length is 14 residues. After removal of 6 bases from V and 6 bases from J, the junction contained 7 bases not matched to a gene. CDR3 sequence reads: CASSGQGAFNEQFF. The CDR3 bases are TGCGCCAGCAGCGGGCAGGGGGCCTTCAATGAGCAGTTCTTC.

The J gene is TRBJ2-7, the V gene TRBV3-1; the D gene is possibly TRBD2 (5 bases). The CDR3 runs 14 residues. The V gene lost 4 bases and the J gene lost 2 bases, with 12 bases spanning the gap. The V gene's germline CDR1 is LGHDT and CDR2 YNNKEL (reference sequence). CDR3 DNA sequence: TGTGCCAGCAGCCCCCCCGGGGATCCCTACGAGCAGTACTTC. It specifies CASSPPGDPYEQYF.

As concerns this clonotype: Its ends do not fully match the called genes, so a read error is possible. The chain uses TRBV5-1 and TRBJ2-1; 12 nucleotides agree with TRBD2. CDR1 is SGHRS, CDR2 YFSETQ, per germline. The CDR3 length is 19 residues. The CDR3 protein is CASRSGHLAGGPLYNEQFF. The DNA of the CDR3 is TGCGCCAGCAGGTCCGGCCACCTAGCGGGAGGGCCCCTATACAATGAACAGTTCTTC.

The chain uses TRBV6-2 or TRBV6-3 and TRBJ1-5; 7 nucleotides match TRBD1. The CDR3 runs to 17 residues. Trimming removed 5 bases from V and 2 bases from J; junction bases left unmatched: 12. Looked up from germline, CDR1 is MNHEY and CDR2 is SVGEGT. CDR3 sequence reads: CASSLDREESGNQPQHF. The CDR3 bases are TGTGCCAGCAGTCTCGACAGGGAGGAATCGGGCAATCAGCCCCAGCATTTT.

This clonotype came up a few times. The chain couples TRBV3-1 to TRBJ2-3; D might be TRBD1 or TRBD2, each matching 5 bases. This CDR3 comprises 14 residues. Per germline, CDR1 LGHDT and CDR2 YNNKEL (reference sequence). The ends were cut back, 4 bases at V and 6 bases at J, with 14 bases in the middle. CDR3 in DNA: TGTGCCAGCAGCCCGGGACCCTTGTTGGATACGCAGTATTTT. Protein product: CASSPGPLLDTQYF.

The rearrangement joins TRBV5-1 to TRBJ2-7; D may match TRBD1 or TRBD2 (5 bases each). Germline CDR1 SGHRS, CDR2 YFSETQ. CDR3 length: 14 residues. V was shortened by 0 bases and J by 5 bases, with 12 bases between the two germline ends. DNA of the CDR3: TGCGCCAGCAGCTTGGCGGGGACCGGCGACGAGCAGTACTTC. This codes for CASSLAGTGDEQYF.

This rearrangement joins TRBV9 to TRBJ2-1; possibly TRBD2 for D (6 bases). Germline CDR1 reads SGDLS; CDR2 reads YYNGEE. V gave up 3 bases and J gave up 5 bases, with 12 bases separating them. CDR3 size: 14 residues. The CDR3 protein is CASSGRDSNNEQFF. The CDR3 bases are TGTGCCAGCAGCGGCCGGGACTCAAACAATGAGCAGTTCTTC.

The chain has TRBV7-2 and TRBJ1-4, with TRBD1 matching over 7 bases. This CDR3 is built from 15 residues. With 6 bases clipped from V and 8 bases from J, the junction kept 12 bases outside the gene matches. Germline V lookup: CDR1 SGHTA, CDR2 FQGNSA. The CDR3 region is CASSIGQVRNEKLFF. The DNA for the CDR3 is TGTGCCAGCAGTATAGGACAGGTCCGTAACGAAAAACTGTTTTTT.

The J gene is TRBJ2-5, the V gene TRBV6-6; maybe TRBD2 (5 bases). Germline CDR1 and CDR2: MNHNY and SVGAGI (reference sequence). Trimming left V 2 bases short and J 2 bases short, with 18 bases between. The CDR3 totals 17 residues. CDR3 protein: CASSYVASKDVQETQYF. The CDR3 DNA reads TGTGCCAGCAGTTACGTGGCTAGCAAAGACGTACAAGAGACCCAGTACTTC.

The rearrangement uses TRBV6-6 and TRBJ2-3; D not resolved. The ends were cut back, 7 bases at V and 4 bases at J, with 9 bases in the middle. Germline V CDR1 and CDR2: MNHNY, SVGAGI (reference sequence). The CDR3 covers 12 residues. In DNA, the CDR3 is TGTGCCAGCACCATTACAGCAGATACGCAGTATTTT. Amino acid sequence: CASTITADTQYF.